Listed here are 27 T cell receptor beta chains from one sample, sequenced in a study of T-cell memory formation after mild COVID-19. TCRdb re-derived calls from the 5' RACE reads in MiXCR, one entry per CDR3 protein. Among more than 450,000 distinct CDR3 sequences, 18% were seen once, and the ten largest hold around 11%. The sample was PBMCs or a T cell subset sorted from them (not recorded which). Every receptor here comes from an adult woman who had mild COVID-19 (a few samples of this study predate the infection). Cell type and time point are not known.

This clonotype showed up just a few times. The V gene is TRBV11-2, the J gene TRBJ1-1; D is ambiguous. Germline CDR1 reads SGHAT; CDR2 reads FQNNGV. The V end lost 7 bases, the J end lost 1 base, and 13 bases lay between the germline ends. The CDR3 is made up of 14 amino acids. The CDR3 protein is CASTPTPENTEAFF. The CDR3 coding sequence is TGTGCCAGCACCCCCACACCGGAGAACACTGAAGCTTTCTTT. Full variable domain (remainder filled in from reference TRBV11-2 and TRBJ1-1): EAGVAQSPRYKIIEKRQSVAFWCNPISGHATLYWYQQILGQGPKLLIQFQNNGVVDDSQLPKDRFSAERLKGVDSTLKIQPAKLEDSAVYLCASTPTPENTEAFFGQGTRLTVV.

This clonotype was seen a handful of times. The chain links TRBV4-3 to TRBJ1-5; a weak D match, TRBD1 (5 bases). The CDR3 is 15 residues long. Looked up from germline, CDR1 is LGHNA and CDR2 is YSLEER. V gave up 4 bases and J gave up 3 bases, with 13 bases separating them. This chain's CDR3 is CASSPMGGDNQPQHF. The DNA of the CDR3 is TGCGCCAGCAGCCCGATGGGGGGAGACAATCAGCCCCAGCATTTT.

The V call is TRBV2, the J call TRBJ1-1; 7 positions match TRBD1. The CDR3 covers 15 residues. Germline CDR1 reads SNHLY; CDR2 reads FYNNEI. After removal of 5 bases from V and 1 base from J, the junction contained 7 bases not matched to a gene. This chain's CDR3 is CASSQYRGRNTEAFF. The CDR3 DNA reads as TGTGCCAGCAGTCAGTACAGGGGAAGGAACACTGAAGCTTTCTTT.

The chain uses TRBV18 and TRBJ1-2; TRBD1 matches 8 bases. The CDR3 consists of 15 residues. Germline-derived CDR1 and CDR2 are KGHSH and LQKENI. V was pared by 2 bases and J by 4 bases, with 6 bases of the junction left unmatched. CDR3 region: CASSPITGGSYGYTF. In DNA, the CDR3 is TGTGCCAGCTCACCAATCACAGGGGGGAGCTATGGCTACACCTTC.

The chain has TRBV9 and TRBJ2-3; 14 bases align to TRBD2. The CDR3 contains 18 residues. V shed 3 bases, J shed 1 base, and the junction held 7 bases outside the gene matches. Germline assignment: CDR1 SGDLS and CDR2 YYNGEE. In DNA form, the CDR3 reads TGTGCCAGCAGCGACGAGACTAGCGGGAGGGTGGGCACAGATACGCAGTATTTT. Translated, it gives CASSDETSGRVGTDTQYF.

This clonotype turned up a few times. J is TRBJ1-6 and V is TRBV7-9; 8 bases line up with TRBD1. Germline CDR1 SEHNR, CDR2 FQNEAQ (reference sequence). The length of the CDR3 is 15 residues. Trimming cost V 5 bases and J 1 base; bases outside gene matches: 1. The CDR3 reads CASSQGASYNSPLHF. The CDR3 nucleotides are TGTGCCAGCAGCCAGGGGGCATCCTATAATTCACCCCTCCACTTT.

This clonotype has only a few counts. The chain recombines TRBV2 with TRBJ2-7; D perhaps matches TRBD1 (5 bases). CDR1 is SNHLY, CDR2 FYNNEI, per germline. Trimming took 4 bases from V and 0 from J, leaving 13 bases between them. The CDR3 runs to 15 residues. The CDR3, as DNA: TGTGCCAGCAGTGGGGTTCAGGGAATCTCCTACGAGCAGTACTTC. Translating it yields CASSGVQGISYEQYF.

This clonotype was seen more than once but under ten times. The chain carries TRBV12-3 or TRBV12-4 and TRBJ2-7, with 7 bases matching TRBD2. This CDR3 has 13 amino acids. The J segment lost 4 bases and the V segment lost 3 bases, leaving 3 bases of the junction unmatched. Here the CDR3 reads CASSLGGRYEQYF. For the CDR3, the DNA is TGTGCCAGCAGTTTGGGAGGGAGGTACGAGCAGTACTTC.

This clonotype showed up just a few times. The rearrangement links TRBV19 to TRBJ2-2, with 11 bases identical to TRBD2. The CDR3 runs to 16 residues. V dropped 6 bases and J dropped 5; count of bases not matched to a gene: 8. Germline V CDR1 and CDR2: LNHDA, SQIVND (reference sequence). As DNA, the CDR3 is TGTGCCAGTAGCATTGGGAGACTAGCGGGAACCGGGGAGCTGTTTTTT. Translation gives CASSIGRLAGTGELFF.

At least ten counts were recorded for this clonotype. The CDR3 here is CSARAEDSSNYGYTF. The CDR3 DNA sequence: TGCAGCGCGCGGGCGGAAGACAGTTCTAACTATGGCTACACCTTC. V and J are TRBV29-1 and TRBJ1-2; D perhaps matches TRBD1 (5 bases). Germline values: CDR1 SQVTM, CDR2 ANQGSEA. This CDR3 spans 15 amino acids. Trimming took 7 bases from V and 0 from J, leaving 18 bases between them.

J is TRBJ2-2 and V is TRBV4-3; no reliable D call. The V gene's germline CDR1 is LGHNA and CDR2 YSLEER. V lost 0 bases to trimming and J lost 6 bases, with 17 bases between them. This CDR3 comprises 17 residues. CDR3: CASSQDSLVVASGELFF. The CDR3 region has the DNA TGCGCCAGCAGCCAAGATTCCCTGGTGGTAGCCTCCGGGGAGCTGTTTTTT.

The chain links TRBV7-9 to TRBJ2-3; D call uncertain. Germline CDR1 SEHNR, CDR2 FQNEAQ (reference sequence). V was trimmed by 1 base and J by 0 bases, leaving 8 bases between them. This CDR3 comprises 15 residues. DNA of the CDR3: TGTGCCAGCAGCTTAGACTCGCTGAGCACAGATACGCAGTATTTT. Protein sequence: CASSLDSLSTDTQYF.

The chain combines TRBV7-2 with TRBJ2-3; 10 bases are shared with TRBD1. Looked up from germline, CDR1 is SGHTA and CDR2 is FQGNSA. CDR3 length equals 16 residues. Trimming took 3 bases from V and 4 from J; bases not matched to a gene: 7. CDR3 nucleotides: TGTGCCAGCAGCTTGACAGGGGGCTTGTTCCCAGATACGCAGTATTTT. This sequence encodes CASSLTGGLFPDTQYF.

This clonotype was detected only a few times. The genes are TRBV18 and TRBJ1-4; TRBD1 agrees at 7 bases. Germline CDR1 is KGHSH and CDR2 is LQKENI. This CDR3 comprises 14 residues. Trimming took 5 bases from V and 5 from J; bases not matched to a gene: 5. The CDR3, as DNA: TGTGCCAGCTCAAGGGACAGAGAAAATGAAAAACTGTTTTTT. This translates into CASSRDRENEKLFF.

In this sample, this clonotype turned up a few times. This CDR3 reads CASSIGVWDTDTQYF. CDR3 in DNA: TGCGCCAGCAGCATAGGGGTCTGGGACACAGATACGCAGTATTTT. This chain connects TRBV5-1 to TRBJ2-3; possible D gene TRBD1, 5 bases. V was shortened by 4 bases and J by 2 bases, with 14 bases between the two germline ends. This CDR3 has 15 residues. The germline V gene has CDR1 SGHRS and CDR2 YFSETQ.

In this sample, this clonotype turned up a few times. The rearrangement uses TRBV5-1 and TRBJ2-7; tentative D call: TRBD1 (7 bases). CDR3 size: 10 residues. V was trimmed by 9 bases and J by 6 bases, leaving 10 bases between them. Germline CDR1 and CDR2: SGHRS and YFSETQ. Here the CDR3 reads CAIQGGEQYF. In DNA, the CDR3 is TGCGCCATCCAGGGGGGCGAGCAGTACTTC. Full variable domain (missing parts from reference TRBV5-1 and TRBJ2-7): KAGVTQTPRYLIKTRGQQVTLSCSPISGHRSVSWYQQTPGQGLQFLFEYFSETQRNKGNFPGRFSGRQFSNSRSEMNVSTLELGDSALYLCAIQGGEQYFGPGTRLTVT.

The sample holds a few counts of this clonotype. The V and J genes are TRBV12-3 or TRBV12-4 and TRBJ1-4, with unresolved D. The CDR3 totals 14 residues. V was clipped by 5 bases and J by 5 bases, with 12 bases between them. CDR3 DNA: TGTGCCAGCAGTACGGAGTGGTCCAATGAAAAACTGTTTTTT. This translates into CASSTEWSNEKLFF.

This rearrangement joins TRBV4-3 to TRBJ2-7, with TRBD1 matching over 11 bases. Germline trimming cut 0 bases from V and 7 bases from J; bases unmatched to any gene: 5. The CDR3 totals 15 residues. Germline loops: CDR1 LGHNA, CDR2 YSLEER. DNA for the CDR3: TGCGCCAGCAGCCAAGACCGGACAGGGGGCAGAGAGCAGTACTTC. Its translation: CASSQDRTGGREQYF.

In this sample, this clonotype turned up a few times. The V and J genes are TRBV6-2 or TRBV6-3 and TRBJ2-7; 9 nucleotides align to TRBD1. Per the germline V gene, CDR1 is MNHEY and CDR2 is SVGEGT. With 0 bases clipped from V and 3 bases from J, the junction kept 3 bases outside the gene matches. The CDR3 length is 15 residues. The CDR3 spells CASSYSQGANYEQYF. The CDR3, as DNA: TGTGCCAGCAGTTACTCACAGGGGGCTAACTACGAGCAGTACTTC.

This clonotype was detected a few times. The chain has TRBV4-1 and TRBJ1-1; D not resolved. Looked up from germline, CDR1 is MGHRA and CDR2 is YSYEKL. The CDR3 is made up of 13 amino acids. V lost 0 bases and J lost 11, with 13 bases in between. DNA of the CDR3: TGCGCCAGCAGCCAAGATAGTAGCGTTTTGGCTTTCTTT. Protein sequence: CASSQDSSVLAFF.

This clonotype was seen more than once but under ten times. The gene calls are TRBV5-1 and TRBJ2-7; 7 bases fit TRBD1. The germline V gene encodes CDR1 SGHRS and CDR2 YFSETQ. There are 15 residues in the CDR3. J was trimmed by 0 bases and V by 3 bases; bases with no gene match: 6. CDR3 sequence: CASSSEGADSYEQYF. CDR3 nucleotide sequence: TGCGCCAGCAGCTCCGAGGGGGCGGACTCCTACGAGCAGTACTTC.

The chain has TRBV20-1 and TRBJ1-5; 11 nucleotides agree with TRBD1. The CDR3 consists of 17 residues. The V and J ends lost 4 bases and 7 bases, in that order; junction bases with no gene match: 15. Germline V gene lookup returns CDR1 DFQATT and CDR2 SNEGSKA (reference sequence). In nucleotides, the CDR3 is TGCAGTGCTACCTCGGACAGGGGGCTCGAGCGTGGGCAGCCCCAGCATTTT. Translated: CSATSDRGLERGQPQHF.

This clonotype was detected ten times or more. This chain links TRBV5-1 with TRBJ1-2, with D possibly being TRBD1 (6 bases). The V end was cut by 5 bases, the J end by 2 bases, with 10 bases between. There are 13 residues in the CDR3. Germline V lookup: CDR1 SGHRS, CDR2 YFSETQ. The CDR3 loop is CASSSDSNYGYTF. DNA of the CDR3: TGCGCCAGCAGTTCGGACAGCAACTATGGCTACACCTTC.

This clonotype was recorded a few times. V is TRBV6-6 and J is TRBJ2-2; D is unclear. This CDR3 comprises 12 residues. Trimming stripped 6 bases from V and 1 base from J, with 3 bases between. CDR1 and CDR2 (germline): MNHNY, SVGAGI (reference sequence). The CDR3 DNA is TGTGCCAGCAGGAAGAACACCGGGGAGCTGTTTTTT. Translation gives CASRKNTGELFF.

Many counts were recorded for this clonotype. The chain joins TRBV5-1 to TRBJ2-1, with D perhaps matching TRBD1 (5 bases). V gave up 0 bases and J gave up 4 bases, with 11 bases separating them. CDR1 and CDR2 from the germline V gene are SGHRS and YFSETQ. The CDR3 is made up of 15 amino acids. The CDR3 reads CASSLVGDSYNEQFF. DNA for the CDR3: TGCGCCAGCAGCTTGGTAGGCGACAGTTACAATGAGCAGTTCTTC.

This clonotype was observed many times. This chain connects TRBV7-3 to TRBJ2-3; 14 bases map to TRBD2. The CDR3 covers 19 residues. V shed 6 bases and J 4 bases; nucleotides not matched to a gene: 15. Germline V CDR1 and CDR2: SGHTA, FQGTGA. The chain's CDR3 is CASSSTPPGTSGSADTQYF. The DNA for the CDR3 is TGTGCCAGCAGTTCCACTCCCCCAGGGACTAGCGGGAGCGCAGATACGCAGTATTTT.

Written as DNA, the CDR3 is TGCAGCGTTGGAAGCCCGGACAGGTTTCCTGGATACGAGCAGTACTTC. Translation gives CSVGSPDRFPGYEQYF. The V gene is TRBV29-1, the J gene TRBJ2-7, with 7 bases that match TRBD1. The CDR3 is 16 amino acids. CDR1 and CDR2 (germline): SQVTM, ANQGSEA. Unmatched junction bases numbered 16, after V lost 4 bases and J lost 4 bases.